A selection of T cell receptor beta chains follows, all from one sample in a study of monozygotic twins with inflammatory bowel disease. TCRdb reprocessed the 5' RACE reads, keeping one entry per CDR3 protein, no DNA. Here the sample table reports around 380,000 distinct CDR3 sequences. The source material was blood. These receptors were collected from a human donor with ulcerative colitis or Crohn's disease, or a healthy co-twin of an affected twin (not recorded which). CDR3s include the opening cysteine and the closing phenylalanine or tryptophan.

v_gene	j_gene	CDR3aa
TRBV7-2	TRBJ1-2	CASSLGLRGYTF
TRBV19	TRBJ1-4	CASREGEKLFF
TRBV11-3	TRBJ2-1	CASSLWPANNEQFF
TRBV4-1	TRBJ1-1	CASSENYLGNTEAFF
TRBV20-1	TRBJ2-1	CSASLTSGHNNEQFF
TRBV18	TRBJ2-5	CASSLDRYQETQYF
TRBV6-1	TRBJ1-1	CASSPAGTENTEAFF
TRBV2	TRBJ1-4	CASSAGGELFF
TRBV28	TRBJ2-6	CASSNFADGANVLTF
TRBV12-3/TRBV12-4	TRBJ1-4	CASSSNVGGTNEKLFF
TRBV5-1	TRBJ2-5	CASRTSGVRGETQYF
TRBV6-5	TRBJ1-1	CASSYSDWTEAFF
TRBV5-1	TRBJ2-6	CASSPTSGANVLTF
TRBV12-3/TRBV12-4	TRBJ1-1	CASSFPGSDTEAFF
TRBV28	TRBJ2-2	CASTLGEVYTGELFF
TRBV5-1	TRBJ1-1	CASSLAGLRTEAFF
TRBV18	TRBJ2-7	CASSRLDRANEQYF
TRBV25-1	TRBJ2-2	CASSDPGQGESGELFF
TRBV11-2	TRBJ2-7	CASSSLAGYYEQYF
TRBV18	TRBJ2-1	CASSSRDLPTNEQFF
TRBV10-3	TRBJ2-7	CAISESDSGYEQYF
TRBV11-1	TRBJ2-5	CASSPLQWYQETQYF
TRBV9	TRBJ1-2	CASSADRGYGYTF
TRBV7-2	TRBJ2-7	CASSSQGGSAYF
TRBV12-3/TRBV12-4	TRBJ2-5	CASSAGTGFQETQYF
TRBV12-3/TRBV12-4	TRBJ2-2	CASRGTSGATGELFF
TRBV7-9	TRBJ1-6	CASSFGESPLHF
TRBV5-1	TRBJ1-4	CASSLSGFGSGEKLFF
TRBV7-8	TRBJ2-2	CASSAWTGSAGELFF
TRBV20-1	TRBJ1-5	CSARHGVGEPQHF
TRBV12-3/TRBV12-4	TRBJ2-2	CASRTGLNTGELFF
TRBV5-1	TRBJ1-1	CASSIGTVGDTEAFF
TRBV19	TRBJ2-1	CASSIRDSSGVYNEQFF
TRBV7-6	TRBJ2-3	CASSDGLAGLDTQYF
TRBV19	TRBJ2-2	CASTWTDTGELFF
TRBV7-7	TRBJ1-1	CASSPPGGLDTEAFF
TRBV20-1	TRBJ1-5	CSARDFFYKPQHF
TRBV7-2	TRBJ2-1	CASSLGQRGGQDEQFF
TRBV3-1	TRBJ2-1	CASSQTSEKQFF
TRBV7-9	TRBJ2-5	CASSLATSLQETQYF
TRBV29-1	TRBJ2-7	CSAAGDRGYEQYF
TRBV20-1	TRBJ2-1	CSARDGSSGRAYNEQFF
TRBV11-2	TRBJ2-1	CASSPRTSGMYNEQFF